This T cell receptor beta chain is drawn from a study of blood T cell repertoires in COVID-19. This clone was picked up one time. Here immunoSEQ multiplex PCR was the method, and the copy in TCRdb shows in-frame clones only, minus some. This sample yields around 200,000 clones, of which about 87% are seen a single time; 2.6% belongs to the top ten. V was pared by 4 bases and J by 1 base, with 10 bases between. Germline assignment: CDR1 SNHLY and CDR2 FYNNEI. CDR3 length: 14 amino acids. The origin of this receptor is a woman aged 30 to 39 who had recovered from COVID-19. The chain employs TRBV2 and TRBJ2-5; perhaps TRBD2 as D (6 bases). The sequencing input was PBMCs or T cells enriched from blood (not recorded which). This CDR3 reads CASSAGGGQETQYF. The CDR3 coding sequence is TGTGCCAGCAGTGCCGGGGGAGGCCAAGAGACCCAGTACTTC.